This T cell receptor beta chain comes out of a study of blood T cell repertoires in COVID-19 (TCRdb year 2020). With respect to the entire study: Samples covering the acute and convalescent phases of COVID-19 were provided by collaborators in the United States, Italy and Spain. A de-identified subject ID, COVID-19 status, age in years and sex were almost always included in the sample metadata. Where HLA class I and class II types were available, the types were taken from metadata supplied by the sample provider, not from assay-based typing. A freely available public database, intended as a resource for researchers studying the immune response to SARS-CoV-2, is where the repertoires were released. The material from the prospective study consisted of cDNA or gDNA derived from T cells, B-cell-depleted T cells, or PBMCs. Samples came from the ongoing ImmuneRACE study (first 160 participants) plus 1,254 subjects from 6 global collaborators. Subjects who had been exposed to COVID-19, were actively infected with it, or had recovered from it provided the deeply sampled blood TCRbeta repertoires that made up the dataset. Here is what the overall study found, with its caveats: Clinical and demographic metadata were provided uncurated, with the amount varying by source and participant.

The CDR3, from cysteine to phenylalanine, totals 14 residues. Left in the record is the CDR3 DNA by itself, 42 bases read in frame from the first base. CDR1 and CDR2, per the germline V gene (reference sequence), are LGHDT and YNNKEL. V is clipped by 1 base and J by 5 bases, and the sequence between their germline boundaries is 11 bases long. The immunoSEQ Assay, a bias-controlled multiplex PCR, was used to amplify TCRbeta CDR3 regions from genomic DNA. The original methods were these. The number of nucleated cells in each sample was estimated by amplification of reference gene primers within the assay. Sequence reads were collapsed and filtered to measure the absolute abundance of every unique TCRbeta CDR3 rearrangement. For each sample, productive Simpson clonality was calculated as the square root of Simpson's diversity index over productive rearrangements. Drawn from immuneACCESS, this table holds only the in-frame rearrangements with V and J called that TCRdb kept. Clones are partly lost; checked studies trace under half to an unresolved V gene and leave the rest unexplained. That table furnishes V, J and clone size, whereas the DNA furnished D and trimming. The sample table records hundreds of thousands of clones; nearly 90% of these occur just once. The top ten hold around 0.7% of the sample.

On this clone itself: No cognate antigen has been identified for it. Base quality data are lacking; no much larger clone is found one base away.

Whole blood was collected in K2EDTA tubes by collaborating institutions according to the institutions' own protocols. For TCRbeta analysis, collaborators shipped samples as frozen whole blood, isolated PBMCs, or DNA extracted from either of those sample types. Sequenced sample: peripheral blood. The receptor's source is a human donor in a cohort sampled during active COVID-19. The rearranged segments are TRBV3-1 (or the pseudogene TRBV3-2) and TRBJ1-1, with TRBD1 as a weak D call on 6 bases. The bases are TGTGCCAGCAGCCAAGGAGGGAGGGGGACTGAAGCTTTCTTT. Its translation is CASSQGGRGTEAFF.